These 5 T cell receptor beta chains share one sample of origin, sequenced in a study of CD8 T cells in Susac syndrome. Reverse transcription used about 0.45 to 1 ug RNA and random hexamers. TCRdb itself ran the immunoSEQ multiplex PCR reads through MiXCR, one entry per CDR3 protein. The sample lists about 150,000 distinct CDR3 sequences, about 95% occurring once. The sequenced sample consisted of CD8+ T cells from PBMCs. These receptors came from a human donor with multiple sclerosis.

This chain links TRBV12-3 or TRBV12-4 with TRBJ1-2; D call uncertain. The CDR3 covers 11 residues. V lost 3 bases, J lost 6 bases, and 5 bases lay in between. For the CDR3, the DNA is TGTGCCAGCAGTTTTGGGGATGGCTACACCTTC. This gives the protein CASSFGDGYTF.

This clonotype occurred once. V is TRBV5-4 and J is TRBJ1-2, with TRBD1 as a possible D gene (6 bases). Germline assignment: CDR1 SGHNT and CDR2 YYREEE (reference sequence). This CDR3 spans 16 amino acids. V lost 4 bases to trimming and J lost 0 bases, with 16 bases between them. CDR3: CASSMDSAPSNYGYTF. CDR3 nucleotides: TGTGCCAGCAGCATGGACAGTGCCCCCTCTAACTATGGCTACACCTTC.

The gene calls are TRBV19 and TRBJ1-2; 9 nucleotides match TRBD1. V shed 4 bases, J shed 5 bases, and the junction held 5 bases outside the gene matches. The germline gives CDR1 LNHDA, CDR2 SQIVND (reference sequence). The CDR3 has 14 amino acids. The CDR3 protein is CASSTTGGSYGYTF. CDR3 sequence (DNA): TGTGCCAGTAGTACGACAGGGGGATCGTATGGCTACACCTTC.

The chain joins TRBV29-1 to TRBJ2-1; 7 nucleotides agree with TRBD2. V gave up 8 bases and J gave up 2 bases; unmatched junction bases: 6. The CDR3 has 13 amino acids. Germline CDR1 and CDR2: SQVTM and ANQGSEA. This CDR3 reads CSTTSEAYNEQFF. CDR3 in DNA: TGCAGCACCACTAGCGAAGCCTACAATGAGCAGTTCTTC.

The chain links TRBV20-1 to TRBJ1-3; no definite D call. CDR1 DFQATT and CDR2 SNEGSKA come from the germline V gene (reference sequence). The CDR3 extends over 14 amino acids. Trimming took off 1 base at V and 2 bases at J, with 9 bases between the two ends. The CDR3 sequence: CSARGETTGNTIYF. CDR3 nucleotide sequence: TGCAGTGCTAGAGGAGAGACAACTGGAAACACCATATATTTT.